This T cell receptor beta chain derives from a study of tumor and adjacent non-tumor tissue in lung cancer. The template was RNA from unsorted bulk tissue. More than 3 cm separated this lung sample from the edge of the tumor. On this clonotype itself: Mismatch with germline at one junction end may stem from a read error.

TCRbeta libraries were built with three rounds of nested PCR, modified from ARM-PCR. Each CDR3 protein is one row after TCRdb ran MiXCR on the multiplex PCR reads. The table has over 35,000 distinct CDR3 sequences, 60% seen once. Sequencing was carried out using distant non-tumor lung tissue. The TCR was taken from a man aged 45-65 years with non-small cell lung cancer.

Here the CDR3 reads CASTKMGTSGINGQSF. The CDR3 coding sequence is TGTGCCAGCACCAAGATGGGGACTAGCGGGATCAATGGGCAGTCCTTC. The V call is TRBV11-2, the J call TRBJ2-1; 13 nucleotides agree with TRBD2. There are 16 residues in the CDR3. CDR1 SGHAT and CDR2 FQNNGV come from the germline V gene.